One sample yielded the 7 T cell receptor beta chains listed below, sequenced in a study of OX40 agonist ivuxolimab in advanced cancers. This table comes from immunoSEQ multiplex PCR, and its TCRdb copy is limited to in-frame clones, with some not included. The sample yields about 25,000 clones, 65% to 90% seen once. The source material was CD4+ or CD8+ T cells sorted from blood, sampled in a trial of the OX40 agonist ivuxolimab. The source of these receptors is an adult with an advanced solid tumor such as melanoma, head and neck, liver or kidney cancer.

The chain carries TRBV5-6 and TRBJ2-7, with 11 positions matching TRBD1. With 2 bases clipped from V and 3 bases from J, the junction kept 7 bases outside the gene matches. Germline V gene sequence: CDR1 SGHDT, CDR2 YYEEEE. The CDR3 has 16 amino acids. The CDR3 region is CASSFWTGGQSYEQYF. For the CDR3, the DNA is TGTGCCAGCAGCTTTTGGACAGGGGGCCAGAGCTACGAGCAGTACTTC.

The gene calls are TRBV2 and TRBJ2-7; weak D call: TRBD1 (5 bases). V was trimmed by 7 bases and J by 2 bases, leaving 12 bases between them. The CDR3 is 13 residues long. CDR1 is SNHLY and CDR2 is FYNNEI in the germline V gene. CDR3 in amino acids: CASITTATYEQYF. Here the CDR3 DNA reads TGTGCCAGCATTACGACAGCCACCTACGAGCAGTACTTC. The complete variable domain, with remaining parts taken from reference TRBV2 and TRBJ2-7, reads EPEVTQTPSHQVTQMGQEVILRCVPISNHLYFYWYRQILGQKVEFLVSFYNNEISEKSEIFDDQFSVERPDGSNFTLKIRSTKLEDSAMYFCASITTATYEQYFGPGTRLTVT.

The V and J genes are TRBV27 and TRBJ2-1, with D possibly being TRBD2 (6 bases). The CDR3 runs to 14 residues. Trimming took 3 bases from V and 6 from J, leaving 12 bases between them. Per the germline V gene, CDR1 is MNHEY and CDR2 is SMNVEV (reference sequence). The CDR3 loop reads CASSFGGVGNEQFF. CDR3 nucleotide sequence: TGTGCCAGCAGTTTCGGCGGGGTGGGCAATGAGCAGTTCTTC.

The chain joins TRBV9 to TRBJ2-3; D is undetermined. Looked up from germline, CDR1 is SGDLS and CDR2 is YYNGEE. CDR3 length: 15 amino acids. Trimming took off 6 bases at V and 2 bases at J, with 16 bases between the two ends. The CDR3 DNA follows: TGTGCCAGCACCTGGACCCACAGCTCCACAGATACGCAGTATTTT. This encodes CASTWTHSSTDTQYF.

The chain has TRBV10-3 and TRBJ2-7; 8 bases map to TRBD2. CDR1 and CDR2 (germline): ENHRY, SYGVKD. The V gene end was trimmed by 6 bases and the J gene end by 1 base; junction bases not matched to a gene: 5. This CDR3 has 14 amino acids. The CDR3 loop reads CAISGGTSSYEQYF. The CDR3 coding sequence is TGTGCCATCAGCGGGGGGACTAGTTCCTACGAGCAGTACTTC.

CDR3 residues: CASSPLAGGPTDTQYF. The CDR3 DNA reads as TGTGCCAGCAGCCCACTAGCGGGGGGGCCCACAGATACGCAGTATTTT. The V call is TRBV5-6, the J call TRBJ2-3; 13 bases align to TRBD2. The ends lost 4 bases at V and 2 bases at J; junction bases unmatched: 4. The CDR3 has 16 residues. Per germline, CDR1 SGHDT and CDR2 YYEEEE.

The chain employs TRBV29-1 and TRBJ2-1, with D perhaps TRBD1 or TRBD2 (6 bases each). Germline V CDR1 and CDR2: SQVTM, ANQGSEA. The CDR3 is 11 amino acids. V was pared by 8 bases and J by 10 bases, with 15 bases between. CDR3 sequence (DNA): TGCAGCACATCCGTGGGGGGCGAGCAGTTCTTC. It encodes CSTSVGGEQFF.